One and the same sample provided the 24 T cell receptor beta chains below, sequenced in a study of OX40 agonist ivuxolimab in advanced cancers. Some clones are missing from TCRdb's copy, which holds only in-frame ones; the method was immunoSEQ multiplex PCR. The sample includes around 60,000 clones, 79% seen only once; the top ten take about a tenth. This specimen was CD4+ or CD8+ T cells sorted from blood, taken in a trial of the OX40 agonist ivuxolimab. All receptors derive from an adult with an advanced solid tumor such as melanoma, head and neck, liver or kidney cancer.

There are many counts of this clone. The chain couples TRBV28 to TRBJ2-4; 10 positions agree with TRBD2. This CDR3 comprises 13 residues. Germline CDR1 and CDR2: MDHEN and SYDVKM. Unmatched junction bases numbered 5, after V lost 8 bases and J lost 7 bases. This CDR3 reads CASLAGGKNIQYF. The CDR3 nucleotides are TGTGCCAGCTTAGCGGGAGGAAAGAACATTCAGTACTTC.

In this sample, this clone turned up a few times. The V call is TRBV5-1, the J call TRBJ1-2, with unresolved D. Germline values: CDR1 SGHRS, CDR2 YFSETQ. The germline V and J ends were trimmed by 1 base and 4 bases, with 8 bases remaining between them. The CDR3 is made up of 13 amino acids. This chain's CDR3 is CASSLSQSYGYTF. The DNA of the CDR3 is TGCGCCAGCAGCTTGAGCCAATCCTATGGCTACACCTTC.

The chain uses TRBV4-3 and TRBJ2-1; TRBD2 matches 8 bases. Trimming removed 4 bases from V and 7 bases from J; junction bases left unmatched: 9. The CDR3 has 15 amino acids. Looked up from germline, CDR1 is LGHNA and CDR2 is YSLEER. CDR3 nucleotides: TGCGCCAGCAGCCTAAGCAGCGGGAGCCCAAATGAGCAGTTCTTC. This gives the protein CASSLSSGSPNEQFF.

V is TRBV6-5 and J is TRBJ2-1; a weak D match, TRBD1 (8 bases). V dropped 6 bases and J dropped 8 bases, with 14 bases sitting between them. The CDR3 is 13 residues long. The germline gives CDR1 MNHEY, CDR2 SVGAGI. CDR3 amino acids: CASSQQGGDEQFF. The CDR3 DNA sequence: TGTGCCAGCAGCCAACAGGGGGGGGATGAGCAGTTCTTC.

This chain connects TRBV2 to TRBJ1-6, with TRBD1 as a possible D gene (5 bases). The CDR3 length is 15 residues. Trimming pared 4 bases from V and 10 bases from J, leaving 17 bases between. CDR1 and CDR2 from the germline V gene are SNHLY and FYNNEI. The CDR3 DNA follows: TGTGCCAGCAGTGGGGGCGGGGTATTTGCGTCACCCCTCCACTTT. Its protein is CASSGGGVFASPLHF.

The chain links TRBV19 to TRBJ2-7; 8 bases map to TRBD1. CDR1 is LNHDA, CDR2 SQIVND, per germline (reference sequence). V lost 5 bases to trimming and J lost 0 bases; unmatched junction nucleotides: 12. This CDR3 region has 17 residues. The CDR3 DNA follows: TGTGCCAGTAGTCTCCCAGGGGGCGCCGGCCCCTCCTACGAGCAGTACTTC. This encodes CASSLPGGAGPSYEQYF.

This clone was recorded many times. The CDR3 protein is CASLNSQLNTEAFF. The CDR3 nucleotides read TGTGCCAGCTTAAATTCCCAATTGAACACTGAAGCTTTCTTT. The V gene is TRBV14, the J gene TRBJ1-1; D call uncertain. In germline, CDR1 is SGHDN, CDR2 FVKESK. V was pared by 8 bases and J by 0 bases, with 13 bases between. This CDR3 region has 14 residues.

This clone was picked up one time. V usage is TRBV11-2 and J usage is TRBJ2-1; 11 bases map to TRBD2. Losses at the gene ends were 3 bases for V and 9 bases for J; bases not matched to a gene: 7. Germline-derived CDR1 and CDR2 are SGHAT and FQNNGV. CDR3 length: 15 amino acids. The CDR3 here is CASSFTSGRDGEQFF. For the CDR3, the DNA is TGTGCCAGCAGCTTTACTAGCGGGAGAGACGGTGAGCAGTTCTTC.

This clone was detected only once. For the CDR3, the DNA is TGCAGCGTTCCGATCTTAACCCAACAGGTTAGCTCCTACAATGAGCAGTTCTTC. This gives the protein CSVPILTQQVSSYNEQFF. The chain links TRBV29-1 to TRBJ2-1; D is perhaps TRBD1 (5 bases). This CDR3 region has 18 residues. Germline V CDR1 and CDR2: SQVTM, ANQGSEA. V lost 5 bases to trimming and J lost 0 bases, with 23 bases between them.

The rearrangement uses TRBV5-8 and TRBJ1-3; D unclear. This CDR3 has 14 residues. The V gene lost 4 bases and the J gene lost 0 bases, with 8 bases spanning the gap. The germline V gene encodes CDR1 SGHTS and CDR2 YDEGEE. As DNA, the CDR3 is TGTGCCAGCAGCCAGACATTCTCTGGAAACACCATATATTTT. Translated, it gives CASSQTFSGNTIYF.

The DNA of the CDR3 is TGTGCCAGCAGTCCACTTTTCCCCGACAGGGGCAATCAGCCCCAGCATTTT. Its translation: CASSPLFPDRGNQPQHF. The gene calls are TRBV27 and TRBJ1-5, with 7 bases lining up with TRBD1. In germline, CDR1 is MNHEY, CDR2 SMNVEV (reference sequence). The CDR3 length is 17 residues. V was clipped by 5 bases and J by 2 bases; unmatched bases: 12.

V usage is TRBV27 and J usage is TRBJ2-1; 9 nucleotides align to TRBD2. The CDR3 is made up of 18 amino acids. V lost 4 bases and J lost 7; bases outside the gene matches: 17. Germline loops: CDR1 MNHEY, CDR2 SMNVEV (reference sequence). Here the CDR3 reads CASSSPLELAGRANEQFF. In DNA form, the CDR3 reads TGTGCCAGCAGTTCCCCCCTAGAGCTAGCGGGGAGGGCGAATGAGCAGTTCTTC.

This clone is judged medium-sized. The V gene is TRBV18, the J gene TRBJ2-7, with 9 positions matching TRBD1. The CDR3 runs 14 residues. V was pared by 6 bases and J by 3 bases, with 6 bases of the junction left unmatched. CDR1 is KGHSH and CDR2 is LQKENI in the germline V gene. The CDR3 DNA follows: TGTGCCAGCTCTTCCGGGACAGGGTACTACGAGCAGTACTTC. Amino acid sequence: CASSSGTGYYEQYF.

About this clone itself: The junction departs from the called germline gene at one end, perhaps through a read error. The rearrangement uses TRBV5-6 and TRBJ2-1, with 11 positions matching TRBD2. CDR1 SGHDT and CDR2 YYEEEE come from the germline V gene. The CDR3 is 16 residues long. CDR3 loop: CASIDPLAGGTNGQFF. The DNA of the CDR3 is TGTGCCAGCATCGATCCCCTAGCGGGGGGCACAAATGGGCAGTTCTTC.

The chain employs TRBV7-2 and TRBJ1-2, with D perhaps matching TRBD1 (6 bases). Germline assignment: CDR1 SGHTA and CDR2 FQGNSA. The CDR3 totals 15 residues. Trimming left V 2 bases short and J 6 bases short, with 16 bases between. CDR3 coding DNA: TGTGCCAGCAGCTTATCGAGGGGGACCTGGGATGGCTACACCTTC. Its translation is CASSLSRGTWDGYTF.

Concerning this clone: Different DNA sequences within this sample yield the same CDR3. This chain uses TRBV4-3 with TRBJ2-7; D is unresolved. This CDR3 is 14 amino acids long. CDR1 LGHNA and CDR2 YSLEER come from the germline V gene. Trimming removed 0 bases from V and 2 bases from J, with 8 bases in between. This CDR3 is CASSQDTSPYEQYF. The CDR3 DNA follows: TGCGCCAGCAGCCAAGATACCAGCCCCTACGAGCAGTACTTC.

This clone occurred a few times. The chain couples TRBV2 to TRBJ1-3; no clear D gene. V lost 7 bases to trimming and J lost 3 bases, with 13 bases between them. The CDR3 has 14 amino acids. Germline assignment: CDR1 SNHLY and CDR2 FYNNEI. CDR3 protein: CASTAGSYGNTIYF. CDR3 sequence (DNA): TGTGCCAGCACCGCGGGGAGTTATGGAAACACCATATATTTT. The variable domain in full, with the rest retrieved from reference TRBV2 and TRBJ1-3, is EPEVTQTPSHQVTQMGQEVILRCVPISNHLYFYWYRQILGQKVEFLVSFYNNEISEKSEIFDDQFSVERPDGSNFTLKIRSTKLEDSAMYFCASTAGSYGNTIYFGEGSWLTVV.

The V call is TRBV27, the J call TRBJ2-3; 7 positions match TRBD2. CDR3 length: 14 residues. V dropped 5 bases and J dropped 4; count of bases not matched to a gene: 6. The germline CDR1 and CDR2 sequences are MNHEY and SMNVEV (reference sequence). CDR3 coding DNA: TGTGCCAGCAGTCCCAGACTAGCAGCAGATACGCAGTATTTT. Protein product: CASSPRLAADTQYF.

The chain joins TRBV29-1 to TRBJ2-2, with a weak D call TRBD2 (7 bases). The CDR3 contains 16 residues. Germline CDR1 SQVTM, CDR2 ANQGSEA. V was pared by 6 bases and J by 7 bases, with 24 bases between. CDR3 residues: CSVSPGGTGYSGELFF. The DNA for the CDR3 is TGCAGCGTCTCCCCGGGGGGCACAGGGTATAGCGGGGAGCTGTTTTTT.

The rearrangement links TRBV14 to TRBJ2-2; D gene ambiguous. Germline CDR1 is SGHDN and CDR2 is FVKESK. The length of the CDR3 is 11 residues. Trimming took off 6 bases at V and 3 bases at J, with 2 bases between the two ends. CDR3 in amino acids: CASSDTGELFF. The CDR3 DNA sequence: TGTGCCAGCAGTGACACCGGGGAGCTGTTTTTT.

The chain employs TRBV21-1 and TRBJ1-2; the table calls TRBD1, which could not be checked here. TRBV21-1 is shown as a pseudogene. The CDR3 is 17 residues long. CDR3 residues: CASSRRPGTGVGAGYTF. The CDR3 coding sequence is TGTGCCAGCAGCCGACGTCCCGGGACAGGGGTAGGAGCGGGCTACACCTTC.

The gene calls are TRBV5-4 and TRBJ2-5, with 15 positions matching TRBD2. Germline CDR1 SGHNT, CDR2 YYREEE (reference sequence). CDR3 size: 16 residues. J was trimmed by 5 bases and V by 4 bases; bases with no gene match: 6. CDR3 amino acids: CASSIGTSGGSETQYF. The DNA of the CDR3 is TGTGCCAGCAGCATAGGGACTAGCGGGGGGTCGGAGACCCAGTACTTC.

This clone is a singleton in its sample. The chain couples TRBV7-2 to TRBJ1-4; the match to TRBD1 covers 7 bases. This CDR3 is 15 amino acids long. Germline V gives CDR1 SGHTA, CDR2 FQGNSA. Trimming at V came to 8 bases and at J to 4 bases, leaving 10 bases not matched to a gene. CDR3 protein: CASSPGGGDNEKLFF. The CDR3 DNA sequence: TGTGCCAGCTCCCCAGGGGGGGGTGATAATGAAAAACTGTTTTTT.

This clone was picked up a small number of times. The same CDR3 also results from other DNA sequences found in this sample. This chain uses TRBV29-1 with TRBJ2-7, with TRBD1 identical over 8 bases. The CDR3 is 13 amino acids. Per the germline V gene, CDR1 is SQVTM and CDR2 is ANQGSEA. J gave up 3 bases and V 4 bases, and 5 bases lay outside the gene matches. In nucleotides, the CDR3 is TGCAGCGTTGTTCAGGGGGCGATCTACGAGCAGTACTTC. Translation: CSVVQGAIYEQYF.